The 31 T cell receptor beta chains below all came from one sample that was sequenced in a study of T cells in narcolepsy. Clones were sequenced by immunoSEQ multiplex PCR, and TCRdb holds only the in-frame ones, with some missing. Of approximately 32,000 clones in the sample, 75% to 90% were seen once. The sample comprised CD45RA- memory CD4+ T cells from PBMCs. These receptors were obtained from a human donor with narcolepsy.

Details on this clone: Within the sample, other DNA sequences also encode this same CDR3. The chain is built from TRBV2 and TRBJ2-7; TRBD2 matches at 8 bases. Trimming removed 3 bases from V and 4 bases from J; junction bases left unmatched: 5. The V gene's germline CDR1 is SNHLY and CDR2 FYNNEI. The CDR3 length is 14 residues. CDR3 residues: CASSESAGGYEQYF. CDR3 coding DNA: TGTGCCAGCAGTGAGAGCGCGGGGGGATACGAGCAGTACTTC. The entire variable domain, with the rest obtained from reference TRBV2 and TRBJ2-7, is as follows: EPEVTQTPSHQVTQMGQEVILRCVPISNHLYFYWYRQILGQKVEFLVSFYNNEISEKSEIFDDQFSVERPDGSNFTLKIRSTKLEDSAMYFCASSESAGGYEQYFGPGTRLTVT.

This clone was recorded once. The rearrangement joins TRBV29-1 to TRBJ2-1; 11 nucleotides align to TRBD2. The CDR3 loop spans 13 amino acids. Trimming cost V 8 bases and J 6 bases; bases outside gene matches: 6. Germline-derived CDR1 and CDR2 are SQVTM and ANQGSEA. The CDR3 DNA is TGCAGCACTATTAGCGGGAGGGCCAATGAGCAGTTCTTC. Encoded protein: CSTISGRANEQFF.

V is TRBV7-9 and J is TRBJ1-6; TRBD1 is a possible D gene (6 bases). The germline CDR1 and CDR2 sequences are SEHNR and FQNEAQ (reference sequence). The CDR3 sequence is 16 residues long. V lost 7 bases to trimming and J lost 6 bases, with 19 bases between them. The CDR3 DNA sequence: TGTGCCAGCATTCTAGCGGGTGCAGGGGCTAATTCACCCCTCCACTTT. Its translation is CASILAGAGANSPLHF.

V is TRBV7-2 and J is TRBJ2-2; possible D gene TRBD1, 5 bases. The CDR3 spans 14 residues. Per germline, CDR1 SGHTA and CDR2 FQGNSA. V was cut by 0 bases and J by 4 bases, with 6 bases left in between. The CDR3 sequence: CASSLAGVTGELFF. Here the CDR3 DNA reads TGTGCCAGCAGCTTAGCAGGGGTCACCGGGGAGCTGTTTTTT.

V usage is TRBV28 and J usage is TRBJ2-2, with 8 bases fitting TRBD1. The trim removed 9 bases at V and 6 bases at J, leaving 12 bases unmatched. Germline CDR1 MDHEN, CDR2 SYDVKM. This CDR3 region has 15 residues. The CDR3 loop is CAREGHRGWSGELFF. The CDR3 DNA reads as TGTGCCAGGGAGGGCCACAGGGGGTGGTCCGGGGAGCTGTTTTTT.

The V and J genes are TRBV28 and TRBJ2-7; no reliable D call. Deletions cut 6 bases from V and 0 bases from J, with 18 bases between. In germline, CDR1 is MDHEN, CDR2 SYDVKM. The length of the CDR3 is 16 residues. CDR3 sequence (DNA): TGTGCCAGCAGCCGCCCCCCCGGCGTGAGCTCCTACGAGCAGTACTTC. This codes for CASSRPPGVSSYEQYF. Variable domain in full (rest from reference TRBV28 and TRBJ2-7): DVKVTQSSRYLVKRTGEKVFLECVQDMDHENMFWYRQDPGLGLRLIYFSYDVKMKEKGDIPEGYSVSREKKERFSLILESASTNQTSMYLCASSRPPGVSSYEQYFGPGTRLTVT.

The chain is built from TRBV28 and TRBJ1-5; D gene uncertain. Germline CDR1 and CDR2: MDHEN and SYDVKM. This CDR3 contains 13 residues. Trimming removed 3 bases at V and 4 bases at J, with 7 bases between. This CDR3 is CASSLLGNQPQHF. CDR3 in DNA: TGTGCCAGCAGTTTGCTAGGGAATCAGCCCCAGCATTTT.

The gene calls are TRBV14 and TRBJ1-1; D is uncertain. CDR1 is SGHDN and CDR2 is FVKESK in the germline V gene. The V gene lost 0 bases and the J gene lost 6 bases, with 14 bases spanning the gap. The CDR3 is 15 amino acids. CDR3 sequence (DNA): TGTGCCAGCAGCCAAGATCAAAGGCAGCGGGCTGAAGCTTTCTTT. Translated: CASSQDQRQRAEAFF.

This chain links TRBV28 with TRBJ1-2, with D possibly matching TRBD1 (6 bases). The CDR3 runs to 13 residues. V gave up 5 bases and J gave up 3 bases, with 10 bases separating them. Germline lookup yields CDR1 MDHEN and CDR2 SYDVKM. CDR3 nucleotide sequence: TGTGCCAGCAGTCGACAGGTCCACTATGGCTACACCTTC. Its translation is CASSRQVHYGYTF.

V is TRBV27 and J is TRBJ2-7, with D maybe TRBD2 (6 bases). There are 16 residues in the CDR3. Looked up from germline, CDR1 is MNHEY and CDR2 is SMNVEV (reference sequence). The V end was cut by 5 bases, the J end by 3 bases, with 20 bases between. The CDR3 nucleotides read TGTGCCAGCAGTCAGATACGGGGGTCCGTCATCTACGAGCAGTACTTC. It yields the protein CASSQIRGSVIYEQYF.

The chain recombines TRBV18 with TRBJ1-5; no definite D call. Trimming pared 2 bases from V and 0 bases from J, leaving 8 bases between. This CDR3 is built from 15 residues. The V gene's germline CDR1 is KGHSH and CDR2 LQKENI. The CDR3 region has the DNA TGTGCCAGCTCACCAGGGGTGGCTAGCAATCAGCCCCAGCATTTT. This codes for CASSPGVASNQPQHF.

This chain's CDR3 is CSVWRGGTEAFF. CDR3 in DNA: TGCAGCGTTTGGAGGGGGGGCACTGAAGCTTTCTTT. This sequence joins TRBV29-1 and TRBJ1-1; the D gene is possibly TRBD1 (6 bases). The length of the CDR3 is 12 residues. Germline V CDR1 and CDR2: SQVTM, ANQGSEA. V gave up 5 bases and J gave up 4 bases, with 11 bases separating them.

This chain connects TRBV2 to TRBJ1-4; tentative D call: TRBD1 (5 bases). The V gene lost 4 bases and the J gene lost 8 bases, with 14 bases spanning the gap. CDR3 length: 14 amino acids. Germline V gives CDR1 SNHLY, CDR2 FYNNEI. This CDR3 is CASSGWGKGEKLFF. The DNA for the CDR3 is TGTGCCAGCAGTGGTTGGGGGAAGGGGGAAAAACTGTTTTTT.

The chain combines TRBV25-1 with TRBJ2-7, with 11 nucleotides matching TRBD1. Germline CDR1 and CDR2: MGHDK and SYGVNS. V lost 8 bases to trimming and J lost 3 bases; unmatched junction nucleotides: 9. The CDR3 is 15 residues long. The CDR3 DNA follows: TGTGCCAGCTCAGACGCCGGGACAGGGGGCTACGAGCAGTACTTC. It yields the protein CASSDAGTGGYEQYF.

CDR3 sequence reads: CASSLSDTADTQYF. CDR3 sequence (DNA): TGTGCCAGCAGCTTATCGGACACGGCAGATACGCAGTATTTT. V usage is TRBV7-6 and J usage is TRBJ2-3, with a tentative D call TRBD1 (5 bases). Trimming cost V 2 bases and J 4 bases, with 10 bases left between them. The CDR3 length is 14 residues. Germline values: CDR1 SGHVS, CDR2 FNYEAQ. The full variable domain, in which reference TRBV7-6 and TRBJ2-3 provide the parts outside the CDR3, is GAGVSQSPRYKVTKRGQDVALRCDPISGHVSLYWYRQALGQGPEFLTYFNYEAQQDKSGLPNDRFSAERPEGSISTLTIQRTEQRDSAMYRCASSLSDTADTQYFGPGTRLTVL.

V gene TRBV5-5 combines with J gene TRBJ2-7; TRBD2 might be the D (6 bases). The length of the CDR3 is 15 residues. Trimming stripped 6 bases from V and 3 bases from J, with 19 bases between. Germline loops: CDR1 SGHKS, CDR2 YYEKEE (reference sequence). The CDR3 spells CASTKQWTNYYEQYF. DNA for the CDR3: TGTGCCAGCACGAAACAATGGACTAATTACTACGAGCAGTACTTC.

The V call is TRBV9, the J call TRBJ2-5; perhaps TRBD1 as D (6 bases). The end of the DNA aligns better with TRBJ2-7, so the J call may be wrong. Germline-derived CDR1 and CDR2 are SGDLS and YYNGEE. The CDR3 loop spans 12 amino acids. The CDR3 DNA reads as TGTGCCAGCAGCGATACAGGGTTCGAGCAGTACTTC. Encoded protein: CASSDTGFEQYF.

The V call is TRBV5-4, the J call TRBJ2-3; D perhaps matches TRBD1 (6 bases). CDR1 is SGHNT and CDR2 is YYREEE in the germline V gene (reference sequence). This CDR3 has 15 residues. Trimming took 5 bases from V and 2 from J, leaving 15 bases between them. CDR3 bases: TGTGCCAGCAGGGGTGGGGGCGGATCCACAGATACGCAGTATTTT. Translation: CASRGGGGSTDTQYF.

The chain carries TRBV9 and TRBJ2-7; 8 bases line up with TRBD1. Per the germline V gene, CDR1 is SGDLS and CDR2 is YYNGEE. This CDR3 is built from 15 residues. Losses at the gene ends were 4 bases for V and 0 bases for J; bases not matched to a gene: 6. Here the CDR3 DNA reads TGTGCCAGCAGCCCCCAGGGGGCAAGCTCCTACGAGCAGTACTTC. Protein: CASSPQGASSYEQYF.

V and J are TRBV28 and TRBJ2-4, with D perhaps TRBD1 (6 bases). The CDR3 runs 14 residues. In germline, CDR1 is MDHEN, CDR2 SYDVKM. The V end lost 4 bases, the J end lost 6 bases, and 13 bases lay between the germline ends. CDR3 coding DNA: TGTGCCAGCAGTTGGGGGCAGAGGGCAAACATTCAGTACTTC. It encodes CASSWGQRANIQYF.

There are a few counts of this clone. CDR3 sequence reads: CATRTPQYGYTF. CDR3 DNA sequence: TGTGCCACCAGGACACCGCAATATGGCTACACCTTC. The V gene is TRBV6-1, the J gene TRBJ1-2; possible D gene TRBD1, 5 bases. The V gene lost 10 bases and the J gene lost 5 bases, with 14 bases spanning the gap. Germline CDR1 is MNHNS and CDR2 is SASEGT. The CDR3 extends over 12 amino acids.

The chain recombines TRBV28 with TRBJ1-2, with unresolved D. Per the germline V gene, CDR1 is MDHEN and CDR2 is SYDVKM. Trimming took off 6 bases at V and 2 bases at J, with 13 bases between the two ends. There are 14 residues in the CDR3. The CDR3 coding sequence is TGTGCCAGCAGAGGATACGAGGGAAACTATGGCTACACCTTC. This codes for CASRGYEGNYGYTF.

The gene calls are TRBV6-1 and TRBJ1-2; a weak D match, TRBD1 (6 bases). This CDR3 comprises 15 residues. The V gene lost 0 bases and the J gene lost 2 bases, with 10 bases spanning the gap. Germline-derived CDR1 and CDR2 are MNHNS and SASEGT. The CDR3 is CASSEALQGNYGYTF. The CDR3 nucleotides read TGTGCCAGCAGTGAAGCGCTTCAGGGGAACTATGGCTACACCTTC.

The chain carries TRBV6-4 and TRBJ2-5, with D perhaps TRBD2 (6 bases). The tail of the sequence fits TRBJ2-7 better, so the J call may be wrong. The CDR3 spans 13 residues. CDR1 is MRHNA, CDR2 SNTAGT, per germline. The CDR3: CASSDSREYEQYF. In DNA form, the CDR3 reads TGTGCCAGCAGTGACTCACGGGAGTACGAGCAGTACTTC.

The chain combines TRBV9 with TRBJ2-1; tentative D call: TRBD2 (5 bases). Germline CDR1 reads SGDLS; CDR2 reads YYNGEE. The CDR3 has 15 amino acids. V lost 0 bases and J lost 7, with 14 bases in between. CDR3: CASSVGTLGRNEQFF. The CDR3 bases are TGTGCCAGCAGCGTAGGTACACTAGGCCGAAATGAGCAGTTCTTC.

V is TRBV9 and J is TRBJ1-3; maybe TRBD1 (5 bases). The CDR3 is made up of 17 amino acids. Trimming stripped 4 bases from V and 4 bases from J, with 21 bases between. Germline assignment: CDR1 SGDLS and CDR2 YYNGEE. Written as DNA, the CDR3 is TGTGCCAGCAGCCCTCGCGGGGACTCCTATGGAGGAAACACCATATATTTT. The encoded protein is CASSPRGDSYGGNTIYF.

The rearrangement joins TRBV14 to TRBJ2-5, with D tentatively TRBD1 (6 bases). The J call could be wrong; TRBJ2-7 is a better fit for the DNA end. CDR1 is SGHDN, CDR2 FVKESK, per germline. The CDR3 totals 19 residues. The chain's CDR3 is CASSQKHYRDTSSRYEQYF. CDR3 in DNA: TGTGCCAGCAGCCAAAAACATTACCGGGACACCTCGAGTCGTTACGAGCAGTACTTC.

This clone has a handful of counts. The chain uses TRBV5-6 and TRBJ1-1, with D tentatively TRBD1 (6 bases). In germline, CDR1 is SGHDT, CDR2 YYEEEE. V lost 4 bases to trimming and J lost 1 base, with 11 bases between them. The CDR3 covers 14 residues. In DNA form, the CDR3 reads TGTGCCAGCAGCGCGGGACACCCGAACACTGAAGCTTTCTTT. Its protein product is CASSAGHPNTEAFF.

The rearrangement links TRBV30 to TRBJ2-3, with 12 bases aligning to TRBD2. Trimming cost V 0 bases and J 0 bases; bases outside gene matches: 10. This CDR3 spans 19 amino acids. Germline V gene lookup returns CDR1 GTSNPN and CDR2 SVGIG (reference sequence). The CDR3 loop reads CAWSVGLAGGPSSTDTQYF. CDR3 coding DNA: TGTGCCTGGAGTGTTGGGCTAGCGGGAGGGCCATCTAGCACAGATACGCAGTATTTT.

The chain joins TRBV7-2 to TRBJ1-4, with TRBD1 identical over 10 bases. The V gene's germline CDR1 is SGHTA and CDR2 FQGNSA. The V gene end was trimmed by 2 bases and the J gene end by 8 bases; junction bases not matched to a gene: 2. This CDR3 comprises 14 residues. CDR3 sequence: CASSLRQGAEKLFF. Here the CDR3 DNA reads TGTGCCAGCAGCTTACGACAGGGGGCGGAAAAACTGTTTTTT.

The gene calls are TRBV7-2 and TRBJ1-5; D not resolved. V was cut by 1 base and J by 1 base, with 11 bases left in between. The CDR3 is 16 residues long. CDR1 and CDR2 from the germline V gene are SGHTA and FQGNSA. CDR3 bases: TGTGCCAGCAGCTTAGAAGGGAGACGGAGCAATCAGCCCCAGCATTTT. This encodes CASSLEGRRSNQPQHF. Looking up the rest from reference TRBV7-2 and TRBJ1-5 gives the full variable domain: GAGVSQSPSNKVTEKGKDVELRCDPISGHTALYWYRQSLGQGLEFLIYFQGNSAPDKSGLPSDRFSAERTGGSVSTLTIQRTQQEDSAVYLCASSLEGRRSNQPQHFGDGTRLSIL.